This entry lists 15 T cell receptor beta chains sequenced from one sample in a study of tumor-infiltrating lymphocytes in primary liver carcinoma. TCR beta cDNA was made from 400 to 500 ng total RNA with a constant-region primer. The TCR beta library was amplified through three nested multiplex PCR rounds in a modified ARM-PCR procedure. A C-beta reverse primer and TRBV1-TRBV30 forward primers served in each of the first two PCR rounds, at about 10 cycles apiece. MiXCR, run by TCRdb on the multiplex PCR reads, gives a single entry per CDR3 protein. The data contain just under 95,000 distinct CDR3 sequences, less than 70% of them seen just once; the ten biggest clones take up 27%. The study co-extracted DNA and RNA from around 18-30 mg of unsorted bulk tissue. The source material was tumor-adjacent normal liver tissue. The source is a man aged 40-50 years with primary liver carcinoma and hepatitis B virus infection.

A word on this clonotype: This sequence may be a read error, since a much larger clone differs from it by one base. The gene calls are TRBV10-3 and TRBJ1-2; no definite D call. This CDR3 has 14 residues. Per the germline V gene, CDR1 is ENHRY and CDR2 is SYGVKD. The DNA of the CDR3 is TGTGTCATCAGCCCCCGGGCGGAAGAGGGTGGCTACACCTTC. Encoded protein: CVISPRAEEGGYTF.

Note on this clonotype: This is likely a read error, given that the CDR3 carries no conserved phenylalanine or tryptophan at its end. The V call is TRBV6-1, the J call TRBJ2-2; D gene ambiguous. Germline CDR1 and CDR2: MNHNS and SASEGT. Trimming cost V 6 bases and J 4 bases, with 12 bases left between them. The CDR3 length is 14 residues. CDR3 DNA: TGTGCCAGCAGCGACCTTAGCCTCACCGGGGAGCTGTTTCTT. Protein: CASSDLSLTGELFL.

Concerning this clonotype: This may be a read error, as it is one base from a much larger clone. The CDR3 sequence is CASSGTGSTEAFF. In DNA form, the CDR3 reads TGTGCCAGCAGTGGGACAGGGAGCACTGAAGCTTTCTTT. The gene calls are TRBV6-2 or TRBV6-3 and TRBJ1-1; 9 nucleotides match TRBD1. The germline gives CDR1 MNHEY, CDR2 SVGEGT. The junction had 2 bases not matched to a gene; V was cut back by 5 bases and J by 4 bases. The CDR3 is 13 amino acids.

The chain recombines TRBV11-1 with TRBJ2-7; maybe TRBD1 (6 bases). CDR3 length: 14 residues. With 5 bases removed from V and 4 bases from J, the gap between germline ends came to 15 bases. Germline CDR1 SGHAT, CDR2 FQDESV (reference sequence). For the CDR3, the DNA is TGTGCCAGCAGCCTCCGACAGGTTACTTACGAGCAGTACTTC. It yields the protein CASSLRQVTYEQYF.

This clonotype showed up just a few times. The rearrangement uses TRBV11-2 and TRBJ2-7, with D possibly called TRBD1 or TRBD2 (5 bases each). The germline gives CDR1 SGHAT, CDR2 FQNNGV. Trimming pared 3 bases from V and 9 bases from J, leaving 12 bases between. The CDR3 sequence is 12 residues long. Here the CDR3 DNA reads TGTGCCAGCAGCTTGGGGACGGGCCGGCAGTACTTC. This gives the protein CASSLGTGRQYF. Looking up the rest from reference TRBV11-2 and TRBJ2-7 gives the full variable domain: EAGVAQSPRYKIIEKRQSVAFWCNPISGHATLYWYQQILGQGPKLLIQFQNNGVVDDSQLPKDRFSAERLKGVDSTLKIQPAKLEDSAVYLCASSLGTGRQYFGPGTRLTVT.

With respect to this clonotype: Because the CDR3 is missing its conserved closing phenylalanine or tryptophan, this is likely a read error. The chain combines TRBV29-1 with TRBJ2-7, with 11 bases fitting TRBD2. Trimming removed 1 base from V and 3 bases from J; junction bases left unmatched: 5. This CDR3 has 15 residues. Germline CDR1 is SQVTM and CDR2 is ANQGSEA. For the CDR3, the DNA is TGCAGCGTTGAAGCCCCGCTAGCGGGAGGCTACGAGCAGTACCTC. Translation: CSVEAPLAGGYEQYL.

On this clonotype itself: It may be a read error: a sequence one base away is much more abundant. This chain links TRBV29-1 with TRBJ1-3; D not resolved. Germline assignment: CDR1 SQVTM and CDR2 ANQGSEA. CDR3 length: 13 residues. Here the CDR3 reads CSALEGGRNTVYF. In nucleotides, the CDR3 is TGCAGCGCCCTGGAGGGTGGCAGAAACACCGTATATTTT.

Of note for this clonotype: Germline is not matched at one junction end, which may reflect a read error. The chain is built from TRBV2 and TRBJ2-5; D unresolved. Germline values: CDR1 SNHLY, CDR2 FYNNEI. This CDR3 spans 11 amino acids. This CDR3 reads CASTPGETQYF. The CDR3 DNA is TGTGCCAGCACCCCCGGAGAGACCCAATACTTC.

The J gene is TRBJ2-2, the V gene TRBV7-9; weak D call: TRBD1 (6 bases). This CDR3 has 13 amino acids. In germline, CDR1 is SEHNR, CDR2 FQNEAQ (reference sequence). Trimming took off 11 bases at V and 2 bases at J, with 12 bases between the two ends. CDR3 sequence: CALDRSNTGELFF. CDR3 nucleotide sequence: TGTGCCCTGGACAGATCAAACACCGGGGAGCTGTTTTTT.

This clonotype was counted at least ten times. V is TRBV12-3 or TRBV12-4 and J is TRBJ1-5; 8 bases are shared with TRBD1. CDR3 length: 16 residues. V dropped 1 base and J dropped 6; count of bases not matched to a gene: 8. CDR3 sequence: CASSLGTGNAGQPQHF. CDR3 DNA: TGTGCCAGCAGTTTAGGGACAGGGAATGCGGGTCAGCCCCAGCATTTT.

This clonotype was picked up a small number of times. The rearrangement uses TRBV20-1 and TRBJ2-1; TRBD2 matches 9 bases. Trimming at V came to 3 bases and at J to 9 bases, leaving 12 bases not matched to a gene. Germline lookup yields CDR1 DFQATT and CDR2 SNEGSKA (reference sequence). This CDR3 spans 15 amino acids. The CDR3 DNA reads as TGCAGTGCTAGTTCCGCGGGAGGGGCTACAATTGAGCAGTTCTTC. As protein: CSASSAGGATIEQFF.

About this clonotype itself: This sequence may be a read error, since a much larger clone differs from it by one base. The genes are TRBV10-3 and TRBJ1-5; D uncertain. Trimming removed 2 bases from V and 2 bases from J, with 10 bases in between. Germline V gene lookup returns CDR1 ENHRY and CDR2 SYGVKD. The CDR3 extends over 15 amino acids. This CDR3 is CAISEAGNGNQPQHF. Here the CDR3 DNA reads TGTGCCATCAGTGAGGCCGGGAATGGCAATCAGCCCCAGCATTTT.

The chain combines TRBV7-9 with TRBJ2-5; 11 bases map to TRBD2. Germline CDR1 and CDR2: SEHNR and FQNEAQ (reference sequence). V lost 5 bases, J lost 8 bases, and 13 bases stayed unmatched. This CDR3 contains 16 residues. The CDR3 reads CASSPPVAGGMNTQYF. The CDR3 bases are TGTGCCAGCAGCCCCCCCGTAGCGGGAGGGATGAATACCCAGTACTTC.

The chain is built from TRBV6-6 and TRBJ1-4; D is undetermined. V shed 4 bases and J shed 8 bases, with 14 bases lying between them. CDR1 and CDR2 (germline): MNHNY, SVGAGI (reference sequence). The CDR3 sequence is 14 residues long. Here the CDR3 reads CASSFGWHGEKLFF. The CDR3 bases are TGTGCCAGCAGTTTTGGGTGGCATGGAGAAAAACTGTTTTTT.

Turning to this clonotype: Compared with germline, one end of the junction differs, possibly owing to a read error. V usage is TRBV4-1 and J usage is TRBJ2-2; tentatively, D is TRBD2 (6 bases). CDR1 and CDR2 from the germline V gene are MGHRA and YSYEKL. The CDR3 sequence is 13 residues long. CDR3 in DNA: TGTCCCAGCAGCCAAGGACAAGGCGGGGAGCTGTTGTTT. Amino acids: CPSSQGQGGELLF.